The present T cell receptor beta chain was sequenced within a study of cytomegalovirus exposure and HLA in healthy donors. Overall study: The platform used for the approximately 120 validation repertoires matched that of the approximately 670 first-cohort repertoires, a later analysis reported. Study-wide findings and caveats: Per published reports, the classifier diagnosed cytomegalovirus status with high specificity and sensitivity. CMV antigen specificity was confirmed in vitro for three CMV-associated chains. Rarity marked most TCR sequences, yet some public TCRs occurred in many donors.

V was pared by 9 bases and J by 5 bases, with 6 bases of the junction left unmatched. In germline, CDR1 is SGHTA, CDR2 FQGNSA. This CDR3 contains 13 residues. Libraries were prepared by immunoSEQ multiplex PCR; TCRdb keeps only in-frame clonotypes and omits some of them. The sample lists roughly 70,000 clones; about 85% were seen once. A word on this clone: Its antigen is not identified.

The TCR sequence derives from a young man in good health and CMV-seronegative. The sample comprised PBMCs. V is TRBV7-2 and J is TRBJ1-4, with 7 bases fitting TRBD1. DNA of the CDR3: TGTGCCAGTAAGACAGGGACGAATGAAAAACTGTTTTTT. Its translation is CASKTGTNEKLFF. Filled out from reference TRBV7-2 and TRBJ1-4, the complete variable domain reads GAGVSQSPSNKVTEKGKDVELRCDPISGHTALYWYRQSLGQGLEFLIYFQGNSAPDKSGLPSDRFSAERTGGSVSTLTIQRTQQEDSAVYLCASKTGTNEKLFFGSGTQLSVL.